The rows below give T cell receptor beta chains drawn from one sample of a study of tumour-infiltrating T cells in Burkitt lymphoma. Clones were sequenced by immunoSEQ multiplex PCR, and TCRdb holds only the in-frame ones, with some missing. The sample lists about 2,200 clones, 14% to 15% occurring once. Source material: tumor tissue. These receptors were obtained from a human donor with Burkitt lymphoma. Both conserved end residues are part of each CDR3. A D gene is named only where the DNA matches it firmly. Size is stated for part of the rows, as once, few or many counts, or as a class when the clone is expanded.

d_gene	abundance	len	v_gene	j_gene	CDR3nt	CDR3aa
NA	NA	16	TRBV7-9	TRBJ2-1	TGTGCCAGCAGGGACGCTGGGGGCCCCAGATACAATGAGCAGTTCTTC	CASRDAGGPRYNEQFF
NA	few	15	TRBV19	TRBJ1-1	TGTGCCAGTAGTAATTTGGAGCTCATGAACACTGAAGCTTTCTTT	CASSNLELMNTEAFF
TRBD2	few	15	TRBV9	TRBJ2-1	TGTGCCAGCAGCTCTCGACTAGCGGGCTACAATGAGCAGTTCTTC	CASSSRLAGYNEQFF
NA	NA	16	TRBV27	TRBJ2-3	TGTGCCAGCAGTCTTAGCCGACCCGGGAGCACAGATACGCAGTATTTT	CASSLSRPGSTDTQYF
NA	NA	14	TRBV6-6	TRBJ1-1	TGTGCCAGCTACCTCCCGGGGGGGAACACTGAAGCTTTCTTT	CASYLPGGNTEAFF
NA	NA	15	TRBV18	TRBJ2-3	TGTGCCAGCTCAGGCAGGACAGCTCTGGCAGATACGCAGTATTTT	CASSGRTALADTQYF
NA	few	13	TRBV19	TRBJ2-5	TGTGCCAGTAGTATATCCAGGGAAGAGACCCAGTACTTC	CASSISREETQYF
NA	few	13	TRBV7-9	TRBJ2-7	TGTGCCAGCCAGCAACAGCTTTCCGGCGAGCAGTACTTC	CASQQQLSGEQYF
NA	NA	15	TRBV4-1	TRBJ2-7	TGCGCCAGCAGCGTATCCGGGACGGGTAACTACGAGCAGTATTTC	CASSVSGTGNYEQYF
NA	NA	13	TRBV19	TRBJ2-3	TGTGCCAGTAGCAACGGTTTTTCAGATACGCAGTATTTT	CASSNGFSDTQYF
TRBD1	NA	16	TRBV5-5	TRBJ1-2	TGTGCCAGCAGCTGGGGACAGTTCCTACTTAACTATGGCTACACCTTC	CASSWGQFLLNYGYTF
TRBD2	NA	15	TRBV6-5	TRBJ2-1	TGTGCCAGCGATGCGGGAGTCAAAACCTACAATGAGCAGTTCTTC	CASDAGVKTYNEQFF
TRBD1	NA	16	TRBV5-1	TRBJ2-2	TGCGCCAGCAGCGAAAATACAGGGGGCAACACCGGGGAGCTGTTTTTT	CASSENTGGNTGELFF
NA	NA	17	TRBV27	TRBJ2-5	TGTGCCAGCAGTCCGCGTCGATCCCTCCGGGTATCAGAGACCCAGTACTTC	CASSPRRSLRVSETQYF
NA	few	15	TRBV5-4	TRBJ2-1	TGTGCCAGCAGCTTATCACCGGAGGGGGGCCGTGAGCAGTTCTTC	CASSLSPEGGREQFF
TRBD2	NA	14	TRBV15	TRBJ2-5	TGTGCCACCAGCAGATATACTAGCGGAGAGACCCAGTACTTC	CATSRYTSGETQYF
NA	few	13	TRBV7-6	TRBJ2-7	TGTGCCAGCAGCGCGGGACCTAACTACGAGCAGTACTTC	CASSAGPNYEQYF
TRBD2	few	15	TRBV29-1	TRBJ2-1	TGCAGCGTTGGAATGGGACTAGCTGAGTTAGGTGAGCAGTTCTTC	CSVGMGLAELGEQFF
NA	NA	11	TRBV25-1	TRBJ1-1	TGTGCCAGCACGGGGGGATTTGAAGCTTTCTTT	CASTGGFEAFF
NA	few	12	TRBV7-6	TRBJ2-1	TGTGCCAGCAGCCTGATGGGTCTCGAGCAGTTCTTC	CASSLMGLEQFF
TRBD1	few	17	TRBV7-9	TRBJ2-2	TGTGCCAGCACCGCAGGAAACGGACAGGGCGGGACCGGGGAGCTGTTTTTT	CASTAGNGQGGTGELFF
NA	NA	15	TRBV6-1	TRBJ1-1	TGTGCCAGCAGTGAAAACGCGGGGATGAACACTGAAGCTTTCTTT	CASSENAGMNTEAFF
NA	few	13	TRBV5-1	TRBJ1-2	TGCGCCAGCAGCCTCGGGTCCATTGATGGCTACACCTTC	CASSLGSIDGYTF